A single sample is the source of the 10 T cell receptor beta chains below, sequenced in a study of molecular identifiers for immune sequencing clone quantification. TCRdb passed the PCR reads through MiXCR, listing each CDR3 protein once. Among about 510,000 distinct CDR3 sequences listed, around 23% were seen once. The sequenced sample consisted of naive CD8+ T cells from blood, with Jurkat cell RNA spiked in. Subset given: FACS-sorted CD8+CD4-CCR7+CD45RA+ naive T cells. The receptor source for this set is a human donor in good health. Some libraries in this study had Jurkat cell RNA spiked in.

This clonotype turned up a few times. V usage is TRBV6-5 and J usage is TRBJ1-6, with D unresolved. CDR1 and CDR2 (germline): MNHEY, SVGAGI. Trimming took 2 bases from V and 14 from J, leaving 13 bases between them. The CDR3 has 13 residues. The CDR3: CASSYLNPRTLHF. As DNA, the CDR3 is TGTGCCAGCAGTTACCTGAACCCACGGACCCTCCACTTT.

This clonotype was seen a few times. This chain joins TRBV12-3 or TRBV12-4 and TRBJ2-7, with a weak D call TRBD2 (5 bases). The germline V and J ends were trimmed by 2 bases and 5 bases, with 10 bases remaining between them. The CDR3 consists of 13 residues. The CDR3 nucleotides are TGTGCCAGCAGTTTACCGGGGTGGCACGAGCAGTACTTC. Its translation is CASSLPGWHEQYF.

The chain is built from TRBV20-1 and TRBJ2-7; a weak D match, TRBD2 (6 bases). The V and J ends lost 0 bases and 5 bases respectively, with 11 bases between them. CDR1 and CDR2 (germline): DFQATT, SNEGSKA (reference sequence). The CDR3 consists of 13 residues. This CDR3 is CSARDSGGDEQYF. Written as DNA, the CDR3 is TGCAGTGCTAGAGATTCGGGCGGGGACGAGCAGTACTTC.

This clonotype was picked up a small number of times. The V call is TRBV27, the J call TRBJ2-3, with 7 bases that match TRBD1. Germline CDR1 reads MNHEY; CDR2 reads SMNVEV (reference sequence). Losses at the gene ends were 5 bases for V and 3 bases for J; bases not matched to a gene: 8. There are 15 residues in the CDR3. CDR3 sequence reads: CASSRQGVRTDTQYF. CDR3 nucleotides: TGTGCCAGCAGTAGACAGGGAGTGAGGACAGATACGCAGTATTTT.

This clonotype was recorded a few times. The chain uses TRBV12-5 and TRBJ1-1, with 11 bases identical to TRBD1. This CDR3 has 13 amino acids. Losses at the gene ends were 4 bases for V and 7 bases for J; bases not matched to a gene: 2. Germline V CDR1 and CDR2: LGHNT, FRNRAP. The CDR3 protein is CASGWTGGLEAFF. In nucleotides, the CDR3 is TGTGCTAGTGGTTGGACAGGGGGCCTTGAAGCTTTCTTT.

As for this clonotype: One base away lies a much larger clone, so this may be a sequencing read error. The chain links TRBV2 to TRBJ1-1; D possibly corresponds to TRBD1 (6 bases). The CDR3 has 13 amino acids. Between the trimmed V and J ends, which lost 8 bases and 3 bases, there was a span of 13 bases. Germline-derived CDR1 and CDR2 are SNHLY and FYNNEI. The CDR3 region has the DNA TGTGCCAGCGGTCCAGGGGTGGACACTGAAGCTTTCTTT. This encodes CASGPGVDTEAFF.

The rearrangement uses TRBV7-2 and TRBJ1-1, with D possibly TRBD1 on 5 matching bases. The CDR3 length is 14 residues. Germline CDR1 is SGHTA and CDR2 is FQGNSA. Trimming shortened V by 11 bases and J by 6 bases, and 22 bases separated the two germline ends. The CDR3, as DNA: TGTGCCCGCCGCTTTGGGCCCCGGGGCGCTGAAGCTTTCTTT. Translated: CARRFGPRGAEAFF.

Notes on this clonotype: The conserved phenylalanine or tryptophan is not found at the CDR3 terminus, so this likely reflects a read error. The DNA is omitted, as the CDR3 cannot be located on it reliably, and the CDR3 follows TCRdb's listing. CDR3 in amino acids: CASSQEGWYL. The chain recombines TRBV3-2 with TRBJ2-1. TRBV3-2 is a documented pseudogene. With termini counted, the CDR3 has 10 amino acids.

This clonotype was found a few times. V usage is TRBV10-2 and J usage is TRBJ1-1, with D possibly being TRBD1 (6 bases). Germline assignment: CDR1 WSHSY and CDR2 SAAADI. This CDR3 has 15 amino acids. V lost 1 base to trimming and J lost 1 base, with 10 bases between them. CDR3 nucleotide sequence: TGCGCCAGCAGTGAGTTTGGGGGCGAGAACACTGAAGCTTTCTTT. Translation: CASSEFGGENTEAFF.

There are a few counts of this clonotype. V and J are TRBV19 and TRBJ2-7; D gene unclear. V lost 2 bases, J lost 0 bases, and 8 bases lay in between. The CDR3 length is 14 residues. Per germline, CDR1 LNHDA and CDR2 SQIVND (reference sequence). The CDR3 protein is CASSISRNSYEQYF. As DNA, the CDR3 is TGTGCCAGTAGTATATCCCGAAACTCCTACGAGCAGTACTTC.